A selection of T cell receptor beta chains follows, all from one sample in a study of T cells in Graves' hyperthyroidism and ophthalmopathy. TCRdb reprocessed the multiplex PCR reads with MiXCR, giving one entry per CDR3 protein. This repertoire shows roughly 150,000 distinct CDR3 sequences, 9.4% found once; its top ten account for approximately 20%. The sequencing input was blood. The receptors shown here come from a woman aged 18-29 years with Graves' hyperthyroidism that later progressed to Graves' ophthalmopathy. Each CDR3 is given with its conserved first and last residue. The D gene is left open where the match is weak. Clone sizes are given selectively: once, few, many, or a class where the clone is expanded.

D: .; V: TRBV20-1; J: TRBJ2-3; size: .; CDR3: CSVLLSTDTQYF; DNA: TGCAGTGTGCTACTTAGCACAGATACGCAGTATTTT
D: .; V: TRBV28; J: TRBJ2-5; size: many; CDR3: CASSRTPKETQYF; DNA: TGTGCCAGCAGTCGTACCCCTAAAGAGACCCAGTACTTC
D: TRBD1; V: TRBV7-9; J: TRBJ1-4; size: many; CDR3: CAAIDTTGWKATNEKLFF; DNA: TGTGCCGCCATTGACACGACAGGGTGGAAGGCAACTAATGAAAAACTGTTTTTT
D: .; V: TRBV2; J: TRBJ1-1; size: many; CDR3: CVRLGRGTEAFF; DNA: TGTGTCAGACTGGGTAGGGGCACTGAAGCTTTCTTT
D: .; V: TRBV9; J: TRBJ2-5; size: many; CDR3: CASSGTWGETQYF; DNA: TGTGCCAGCAGCGGAACTTGGGGGGAGACCCAGTACTTC
D: TRBD1; V: TRBV20-1; J: TRBJ2-7; size: many; CDR3: CSARDRSGTGIYEQYF; DNA: TGCAGTGCTAGAGATAGGTCCGGGACAGGGATTTACGAGCAGTACTTC
D: TRBD1; V: TRBV5-6; J: TRBJ2-4; size: few; CDR3: CASSGTGWQNIQYF; DNA: TGTGCCAGCAGCGGGACAGGGTGGCAAAACATTCAGTACTTC
D: .; V: TRBV28; J: TRBJ2-7; size: many; CDR3: CASSEGQIYEQYF; DNA: TGTGCCAGCAGTGAGGGACAAATCTACGAGCAGTACTTC
D: .; V: TRBV7-9; J: TRBJ2-2; size: many; CDR3: CASSYTAGPMNTGELFF; DNA: TGTGCCAGCAGCTATACGGCCGGCCCGATGAACACCGGGGAGCTGTTTTTT
D: .; V: TRBV29-1; J: TRBJ1-3; size: many; CDR3: CSAEGNTIYF; DNA: TGCAGCGCCGAGGGAAACACCATATATTTT
D: .; V: TRBV4-1; J: TRBJ1-2; size: many; CDR3: CASSQLGRSNYGYTF; DNA: TGCGCCAGCAGCCAGTTAGGACGATCTAACTATGGCTACACCTTC
D: .; V: TRBV7-2; J: TRBJ2-5; size: many; CDR3: CASSLDVRGGPRQETQYF; DNA: TGTGCCAGCAGCTTAGACGTTAGGGGGGGGCCCCGTCAAGAGACCCAGTACTTC
D: TRBD1; V: TRBV6-1; J: TRBJ2-1; size: many; CDR3: CASSDGDSSNEQFF; DNA: TGTGCCAGCAGTGACGGGGACAGTAGCAATGAGCAGTTCTTC
D: .; V: TRBV15; J: TRBJ1-2; size: many; CDR3: CATSTDLNYGYTF; DNA: TGTGCCACCAGCACCGACCTTAACTATGGCTACACCTTC
D: .; V: TRBV11-2; J: TRBJ1-4; size: many; CDR3: CASSFRGHIATNEKLFF; DNA: TGTGCCAGCAGCTTTCGGGGCCACATTGCAACTAATGAAAAACTGTTTTTT
D: .; V: TRBV5-8; J: TRBJ1-2; size: many; CDR3: CASSSNRDYGYTF; DNA: TGTGCCAGCAGCTCCAACAGGGACTATGGCTACACCTTC
D: TRBD1; V: TRBV29-1; J: TRBJ2-7; size: many; CDR3: CSVTDRGIAEQYF; DNA: TGCAGCGTTACTGACAGGGGAATCGCCGAGCAGTACTTC